A single sample gave rise to the 12 T cell receptor beta chains below, sequenced in a study of blood T cell repertoires in COVID-19. Method: immunoSEQ multiplex PCR; TCRdb's copy keeps in-frame clones and lacks some. The sample has over 250,000 clones; around 84% are singletons. The specimen was PBMCs or T cells enriched from blood (not recorded which). Every receptor here comes from a man aged 25-45 years with acute COVID-19.

The V gene is TRBV9, the J gene TRBJ2-2, with 12 bases aligning to TRBD2. The CDR3 length is 15 residues. Trimming at V came to 3 bases and at J to 7 bases, leaving 4 bases not matched to a gene. CDR1 and CDR2 (germline): SGDLS, YYNGEE. The DNA of the CDR3 is TGTGCCAGCAGCGCGACTAGCGGGAGTCTCGGGGAGCTGTTTTTT. Amino acid sequence: CASSATSGSLGELFF.

This chain links TRBV2 with TRBJ2-7; D is possibly TRBD1 (6 bases). The CDR3 consists of 13 residues. V gave up 4 bases and J gave up 6 bases, with 13 bases separating them. Per the germline V gene, CDR1 is SNHLY and CDR2 is FYNNEI. The DNA for the CDR3 is TGTGCCAGCAGTGTACAGGGTTATGGCGAGCAGTACGTC. It encodes CASSVQGYGEQYV.

This chain joins TRBV30 and TRBJ1-5, with 9 positions matching TRBD1. V was pared by 3 bases and J by 4 bases, with 4 bases of the junction left unmatched. Germline V CDR1 and CDR2: GTSNPN, SVGIG (reference sequence). CDR3 length: 14 residues. In DNA form, the CDR3 reads TGTGCCTGGAGCCAAGGACAGGGGAATCAGCCCCAGCATTTT. It is translated as CAWSQGQGNQPQHF.

This clone was observed a single time. CDR3 sequence (DNA): TGTGCCAGCAGCACTAAACAGGGTTACGGCTACACCTTC. Its protein is CASSTKQGYGYTF. The chain employs TRBV3-1 (or the pseudogene TRBV3-2) and TRBJ1-2; the D gene is possibly TRBD1 (6 bases). Trimming pared 5 bases from V and 8 bases from J, leaving 15 bases between. Germline V CDR1 and CDR2: LGHDT, YNNKEL (reference sequence). The CDR3 totals 13 residues.

The rearrangement links TRBV9 to TRBJ2-1; a weak D match, TRBD2 (6 bases). This CDR3 comprises 18 residues. Germline V gives CDR1 SGDLS, CDR2 YYNGEE. V shed 4 bases and J shed 0 bases, with 20 bases lying between them. The CDR3, as DNA: TGTGCCAGCAGCCTCCCTAGCGTAGCAGCGGGCTCCTACAATGAGCAGTTCTTC. Encoded protein: CASSLPSVAAGSYNEQFF.

CDR3 nucleotide sequence: TGTGCCAGCTTCATCAGCGGGAGGTTCGACAATGAGCAGTTCTTC. It encodes CASFISGRFDNEQFF. The rearrangement links TRBV18 to TRBJ2-1; 9 nucleotides match TRBD2. This CDR3 has 15 amino acids. The germline gives CDR1 KGHSH, CDR2 LQKENI. The V and J ends lost 7 bases and 5 bases, in that order; junction bases with no gene match: 9. The full variable domain, completed using reference TRBV18 and TRBJ2-1, is NAGVMQNPRHLVRRRGQEARLRCSPMKGHSHVYWYRQLPEEGLKFMVYLQKENIIDESGMPKERFSAEFPKEGPSILRIQQVVRGDSAAYFCASFISGRFDNEQFFGPGTRLTVL.

In its sample, this clone was seen once. The chain links TRBV6-5 to TRBJ2-7; possible D gene TRBD2, 6 bases. CDR3 length: 13 amino acids. V dropped 8 bases and J dropped 3 bases, with 14 bases sitting between them. CDR1 MNHEY and CDR2 SVGAGI come from the germline V gene. The CDR3 loop reads CASSRRGYYEQYV. The CDR3 DNA sequence: TGTGCCAGCTCCCGACGGGGGTACTACGAGCAGTACGTC.

The chain uses TRBV18 and TRBJ1-1; 7 positions match TRBD1. Germline trimming cut 3 bases from V and 1 base from J; bases unmatched to any gene: 14. Germline values: CDR1 KGHSH, CDR2 LQKENI. CDR3 size: 18 residues. The CDR3 bases are TGTGCCAGCTCACCCCGCTCATCTCGGGACAGCCCGAACACTGAAGCTTTCTTT. As protein: CASSPRSSRDSPNTEAFF.

The rearrangement uses TRBV7-9 and TRBJ2-3; 9 bases are shared with TRBD2. The CDR3 loop spans 17 amino acids. Germline CDR1 reads SEHNR; CDR2 reads FQNEAQ (reference sequence). Trimming removed 4 bases from V and 3 bases from J; junction bases left unmatched: 11. CDR3 DNA: TGTGCCAGCAGCTCTCGGATTAGCGGGAGTGGTACAGATACGCAGTATTTT. Its protein is CASSSRISGSGTDTQYF.

This clone came up once. This chain uses TRBV5-4 with TRBJ1-2; 12 positions match TRBD1. V trimming: 3 bases; J trimming: 8 bases; junction bases outside the gene matches: 14. The germline gives CDR1 SGHNT, CDR2 YYREEE (reference sequence). CDR3 length: 17 residues. The chain's CDR3 is CASSSLVRDRGRWGYTF. In DNA form, the CDR3 reads TGTGCCAGCAGCTCGCTGGTAAGGGACAGGGGGCGTTGGGGCTACACCTTC.

The rearrangement links TRBV5-6 to TRBJ2-7; tentatively, D is TRBD2 (5 bases). CDR1 is SGHDT, CDR2 YYEEEE, per germline. The CDR3 sequence is 14 residues long. The V end was cut by 7 bases, the J end by 7 bases, with 21 bases between. The CDR3 DNA sequence: TGTGCCAGCGTCAAAGGCCTCGGGGTGGGGGAGCAGTACGTC. Translated: CASVKGLGVGEQYV.

The chain links TRBV7-6 to TRBJ1-1; D may be TRBD1 (5 bases). CDR1 and CDR2 from the germline V gene are SGHVS and FNYEAQ. The CDR3 extends over 16 amino acids. V was pared by 1 base and J by 1 base, with 13 bases between. In DNA, the CDR3 is TGTGCCAGCAGCTTAGGTGGGGCGTGGGGGAACACTGAAGCTTTCTTT. This codes for CASSLGGAWGNTEAFF.